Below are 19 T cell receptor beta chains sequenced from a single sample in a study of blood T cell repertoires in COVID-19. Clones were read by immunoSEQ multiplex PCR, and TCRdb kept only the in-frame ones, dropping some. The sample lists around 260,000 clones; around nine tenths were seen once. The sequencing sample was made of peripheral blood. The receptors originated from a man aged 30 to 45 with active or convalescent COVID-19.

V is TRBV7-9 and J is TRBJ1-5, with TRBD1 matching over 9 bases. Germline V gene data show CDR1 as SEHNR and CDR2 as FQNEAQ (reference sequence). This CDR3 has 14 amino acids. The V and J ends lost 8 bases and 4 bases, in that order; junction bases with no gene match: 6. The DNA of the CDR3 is TGTGCCAGCGGCGGACAGGGGCTAAATCAGCCCCAGCATTTT. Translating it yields CASGGQGLNQPQHF.

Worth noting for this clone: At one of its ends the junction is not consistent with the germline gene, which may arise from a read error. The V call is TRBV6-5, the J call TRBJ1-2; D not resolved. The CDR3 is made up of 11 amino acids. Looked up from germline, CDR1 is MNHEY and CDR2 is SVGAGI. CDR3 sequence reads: CASREGVFIYF. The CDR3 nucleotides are TGTGCCAGCAGGGAGGGCGTCTTTATTTACTTC.

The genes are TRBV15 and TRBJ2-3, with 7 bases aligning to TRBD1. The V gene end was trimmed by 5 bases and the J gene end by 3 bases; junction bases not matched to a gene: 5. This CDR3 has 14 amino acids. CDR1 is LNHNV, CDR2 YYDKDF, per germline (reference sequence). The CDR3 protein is CATSDTGDTDTQYF. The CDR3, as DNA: TGTGCCACCAGCGATACAGGGGATACAGATACGCAGTATTTT.

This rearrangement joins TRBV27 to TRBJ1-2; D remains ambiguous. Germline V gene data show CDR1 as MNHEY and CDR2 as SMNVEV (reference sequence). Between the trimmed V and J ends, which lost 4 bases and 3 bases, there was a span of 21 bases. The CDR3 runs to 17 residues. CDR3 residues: CASSSQRAGSLDYGYTF. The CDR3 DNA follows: TGTGCCAGCAGTTCCCAGAGGGCGGGCTCCCTTGACTATGGCTACACCTTC.

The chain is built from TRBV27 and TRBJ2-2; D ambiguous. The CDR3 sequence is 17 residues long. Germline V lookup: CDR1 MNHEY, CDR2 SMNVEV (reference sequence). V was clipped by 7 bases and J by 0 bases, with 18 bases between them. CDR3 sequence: CASISEFSFANTGELFF. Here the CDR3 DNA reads TGTGCCAGCATCTCGGAGTTCTCGTTCGCGAACACCGGGGAGCTGTTTTTT.

The CDR3 sequence is CASSHGTGDYNEQFF. For the CDR3, the DNA is TGTGCCAGTAGTCACGGGACAGGGGACTACAATGAGCAGTTCTTC. J is TRBJ2-1 and V is TRBV19, with 10 bases identical to TRBD1. CDR3 length equals 15 residues. V lost 5 bases to trimming and J lost 3 bases; unmatched junction nucleotides: 4. CDR1 and CDR2 from the germline V gene are LNHDA and SQIVND (reference sequence). Complete variable domain (other parts from reference TRBV19 and TRBJ2-1): DGGITQSPKYLFRKEGQNVTLSCEQNLNHDAMYWYRQDPGQGLRLIYYSQIVNDFQKGDIAEGYSVSREKKESFPLTVTSAQKNPTAFYLCASSHGTGDYNEQFFGPGTRLTVL.

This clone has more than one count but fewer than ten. The CDR3 DNA follows: TGTGCCACCAGTGAAAACAGGAATGTGGGGACCCAGTACTTC. Translated, it gives CATSENRNVGTQYF. The chain employs TRBV24-1 and TRBJ2-5; weak D call: TRBD1 (5 bases). Per germline, CDR1 KGHDR and CDR2 SFDVKD. The CDR3 runs to 14 residues. The V and J ends lost 4 bases and 7 bases respectively, with 15 bases between them.

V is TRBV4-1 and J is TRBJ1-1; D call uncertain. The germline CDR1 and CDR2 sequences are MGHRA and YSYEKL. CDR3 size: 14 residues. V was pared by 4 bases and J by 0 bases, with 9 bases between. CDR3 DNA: TGCGCCAGCAGCCTGCGGCGCATGAACACTGAAGCTTTCTTT. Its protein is CASSLRRMNTEAFF.

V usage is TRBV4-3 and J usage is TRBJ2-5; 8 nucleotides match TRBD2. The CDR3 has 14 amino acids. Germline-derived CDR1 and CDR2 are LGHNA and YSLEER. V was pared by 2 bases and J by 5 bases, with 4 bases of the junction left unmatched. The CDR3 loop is CASSQSRGGETQYF. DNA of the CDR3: TGCGCCAGCAGCCAATCACGGGGGGGCGAGACCCAGTACTTC.

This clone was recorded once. The CDR3: CASSYKAGGSYEQYF. CDR3 coding DNA: TGTGCCAGCAGTTACAAGGCGGGGGGGTCCTACGAGCAGTACTTC. This chain connects TRBV6-5 to TRBJ2-7, with 9 nucleotides matching TRBD2. The CDR3 is 15 residues long. Germline V gene data show CDR1 as MNHEY and CDR2 as SVGAGI. V shed 2 bases, J shed 1 base, and the junction held 3 bases outside the gene matches.

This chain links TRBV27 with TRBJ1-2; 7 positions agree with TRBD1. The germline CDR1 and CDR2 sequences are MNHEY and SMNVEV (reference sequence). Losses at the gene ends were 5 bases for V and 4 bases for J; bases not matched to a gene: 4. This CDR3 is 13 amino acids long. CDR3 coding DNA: TGTGCCAGCAGTAGGGGGACAGCCTATGGCTACACCTTC. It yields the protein CASSRGTAYGYTF.

CDR3 amino acids: CASSFGQGYPYEQYF. CDR3 sequence (DNA): TGTGCCAGCAGTTTTGGACAGGGGTATCCCTACGAGCAGTACTTC. The chain links TRBV28 to TRBJ2-7, with 9 bases lining up with TRBD1. V lost 3 bases, J lost 2 bases, and 5 bases stayed unmatched. This CDR3 has 15 residues. Germline loops: CDR1 MDHEN, CDR2 SYDVKM.

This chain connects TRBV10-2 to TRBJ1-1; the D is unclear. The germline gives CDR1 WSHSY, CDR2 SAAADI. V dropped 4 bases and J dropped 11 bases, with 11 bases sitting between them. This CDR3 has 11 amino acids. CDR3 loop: CASSGVAEAFF. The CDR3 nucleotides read TGCGCCAGCAGTGGAGTGGCGGAGGCTTTCTTT.

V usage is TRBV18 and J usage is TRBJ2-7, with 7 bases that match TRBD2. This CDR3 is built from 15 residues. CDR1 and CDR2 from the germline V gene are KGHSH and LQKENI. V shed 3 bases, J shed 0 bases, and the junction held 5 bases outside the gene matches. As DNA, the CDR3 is TGTGCCAGCTCACCGACAGCGGGACGCTCCTACGAGCAGTACTTC. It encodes CASSPTAGRSYEQYF.

CDR3 amino acids: CASVGTGTGYTF. The CDR3 DNA sequence: TGCGCCAGCGTCGGGACAGGGACTGGCTACACCTTC. The chain has TRBV5-1 and TRBJ1-2, with 9 bases that match TRBD1. The germline V gene has CDR1 SGHRS and CDR2 YFSETQ. The CDR3 is 12 residues long. Losses at the gene ends were 7 bases for V and 7 bases for J; bases not matched to a gene: 5. The full variable domain, with the rest looked up from reference TRBV5-1 and TRBJ1-2, is KAGVTQTPRYLIKTRGQQVTLSCSPISGHRSVSWYQQTPGQGLQFLFEYFSETQRNKGNFPGRFSGRQFSNSRSEMNVSTLELGDSALYLCASVGTGTGYTFGSGTRLTVV.

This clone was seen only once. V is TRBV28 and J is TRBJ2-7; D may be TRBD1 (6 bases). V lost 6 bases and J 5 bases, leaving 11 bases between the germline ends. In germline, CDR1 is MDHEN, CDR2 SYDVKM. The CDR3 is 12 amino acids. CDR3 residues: CASRGAENEQYF. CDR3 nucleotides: TGTGCCAGCAGGGGGGCAGAGAACGAGCAGTACTTC. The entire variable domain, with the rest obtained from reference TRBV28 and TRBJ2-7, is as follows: DVKVTQSSRYLVKRTGEKVFLECVQDMDHENMFWYRQDPGLGLRLIYFSYDVKMKEKGDIPEGYSVSREKKERFSLILESASTNQTSMYLCASRGAENEQYFGPGTRLTVT.

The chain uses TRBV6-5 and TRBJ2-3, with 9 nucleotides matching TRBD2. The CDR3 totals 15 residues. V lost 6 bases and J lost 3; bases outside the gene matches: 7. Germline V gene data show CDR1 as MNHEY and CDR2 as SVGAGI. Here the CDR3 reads CASRGGSGGTDTQYF. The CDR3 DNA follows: TGTGCCAGCAGGGGGGGGAGCGGGGGGACAGATACGCAGTATTTT.

The CDR3 spells CASRQRGTGSYEQYF. Here the CDR3 DNA reads TGTGCCAGCAGGCAAAGGGGGACAGGGTCCTACGAGCAGTACTTC. The genes are TRBV6-5 and TRBJ2-7, with 9 positions matching TRBD1. The ends lost 6 bases at V and 1 base at J; junction bases unmatched: 7. The CDR3 is 15 residues long. In germline, CDR1 is MNHEY, CDR2 SVGAGI.

CDR3 region: CASSLWRTGQNTGELFF. The DNA for the CDR3 is TGTGCCAGCAGCTTATGGCGGACAGGGCAGAACACCGGGGAGCTGTTTTTT. J is TRBJ2-2 and V is TRBV11-2; 8 bases agree with TRBD1. Germline-derived CDR1 and CDR2 are SGHAT and FQNNGV. The CDR3 length is 17 residues. V lost 2 bases to trimming and J lost 1 base; unmatched junction nucleotides: 6.